This T cell receptor (beta chain) was captured by sequencing in a study of cytomegalovirus exposure and HLA in healthy donors (TCRdb year 2017). A note on the overall study: According to an earlier analysis of 550 to 750 of the donors, roughly 180 million T cells yielded 117 million unique TCR beta sequences and roughly 280 Gb of sequence data. To predict cytomegalovirus infection status, the study brought together high-throughput TCR immunosequencing, statistical association of individual TCRs with disease status, and machine learning. In a later genetic analysis, genome-wide SNP genotypes for about 65% of the roughly 700 donors were used, and that subset was treated as a discovery cohort. Rather than drawing on any new phenotypic data, the later analysis identified candidate immune exposures from TCR beta sequences and the way those sequences occurred across donors. The number of donors typed differed by locus, with about 629-630 for A, B, C, DRB1 and DQB1, roughly 520 for DQA1, 600 to 610 for DPA1, and approximately 470 for DPB1. Alongside the repertoire data, information on donor age, sex, ethnicity and CMV serostatus was compiled. Among several hundred genotyped donors of the cohort, an average of around 250,000 unique TCR beta nucleotide sequences was sequenced per donor, of which approximately 18% were non-productive. A later analysis re-examined previously published TCR beta repertoires from about 700 donors and added high-resolution HLA genotyping to investigate patterns of TCR occurrence. The study was designed to test whether signatures of past pathogen exposure could be identified by cataloging public T cell receptors. In addition to the first cohort of 650 to 800 subjects, a separate validation cohort of 120 different subjects was used. Among the roughly 400 genotyped donors, around 79% belonged to the genetic ancestry cluster associated with self-reported Caucasian donors. The study profiled the T cell repertoires of 500 to 800 subjects by immunosequencing and related them to cytomegalovirus serostatus. An earlier analysis of several hundred of the donors used high-throughput TCR beta sequencing to judge whether each TCR beta V gene segment behaved as functional or pseudogenic. Approximately 300 gigabases of sequencing data and approximately 92 million unique TCR sequences made up an early release that covered several hundred HLA-typed donors. Roughly five DR-DQ haplotypes were handled as single units for association and clustering, since linkage in the cohort was strong. All discovery cohort repertoires had been generated using a single sequencing platform. Both class I and class II loci were covered by HLA typing, at four-digit resolution.

General study outcomes and caveats: In vitro tests confirmed that a few of the cytomegalovirus-associated TCR beta chains recognize cytomegalovirus antigens. Most TCR sequences were seen in very few donors, while some public TCRs were found in many individuals. For the cohort, immune exposure information was limited to CMV serostatus. Because HLA typing was missing for some donors at each locus, association tests included only the typed subset. Because counts were too low, 15 or so rarely observed V segments, including chromosome 9 orphons, were excluded from the earlier analysis of some 590 of the donors. The classifier was reported to diagnose cytomegalovirus status with high specificity and sensitivity in both the original cohort and the validation cohort. A further reported finding was that TCR beta sequences accurately predicted the HLA-A and HLA-B alleles for most subjects in the first cohort. Specific HLA alleles were associated with over 15,000 TCR beta sequences at a false discovery rate of 0.05 in a later analysis. A later analysis found that most CMV-associated TCR beta chains appeared HLA-restricted, with HLA associations seemingly driven largely by CMV exposure. In a later analysis, HLA-associated TCR beta chains showed more clonal expansion and lower generation probabilities than non-associated chains that were equally common. A later analysis found that TCR association rates varied across HLA loci, with DRB1 alleles showing the most associated TCRs and HLA-C alleles the fewest. V-gene and J-gene trimming of TCR beta chains was associated with a missense DCLRE1C variant in a later genetic analysis, and the association was replicated in an independent cohort. In a later analysis, several top co-occurrence clusters were reported to appear linked to parvovirus B19, influenza, CMV and Epstein-Barr virus. When HLA alleles, especially DR and DQ, strongly co-occurred, attributing TCR associations to individual alleles was difficult. Sequencing depth was assumed to be roughly uniform across donors in the presence/absence analyses, though that assumption may not hold. The authors suggested that the approach could potentially be extended to other disease states and immunological phenotypes. This cohort had only TCR beta chains sequenced, and the lack of alpha or paired-chain data limited which features could be detected. According to a later genetic analysis, donors in an Asian-associated ancestry cluster had fewer N-insertions in productive TCRs than the approximately 610-donor mean. The study gave a list of some 150 TCR beta chains associated with cytomegalovirus. Linkage disequilibrium might explain the correlated functional status among segregating V segments, but an unknown experimental factor could not be excluded. A group of highly shared sequence variants was considered likely to be a technical artifact of the sequencing pipeline. In an earlier analysis of some 550 of the donors, most TCR beta V segments were observed in productive rearrangements about 87% or about 30% of the time, broadly matching IMGT annotations. Because the 87-base-pair reads could not distinguish some IMGT-functional V segments, including TRBV6-2 and TRBV6-3, those segments were excluded.

CDR1 and CDR2 are drawn from the germline V gene: SGHNT, YENEEA. From the cysteine up to the phenylalanine, the CDR3 has a length of 14 residues. Left in the record is the CDR3 DNA by itself, 42 bases read in frame from the first base. V gives up 5 bases and J gives up 2 bases, and the segment between their germline ends measures 13 bases. The cohort was made up of 500 to 850 healthy bone marrow donors. At the time of sampling, all cohort members were nominally healthy, though unrecorded immune exposures were likely present. The donor was CMV seronegative and belonged to the group of 380 or so seronegative cohort members. A peripheral blood sample was provided by each donor, and peripheral blood mononuclear cells were used for TCR beta sequencing. Genomic DNA was extracted from the blood cell samples with the Qiagen DNeasy Blood Extraction Kit. Concerning this clone: The target of this receptor is not known. Base quality data are lacking; no much larger clone is found one base away.

Library creation used the immunoSEQ multiplex PCR assay. For the multiplex PCR, a mixture combining 60 forward primers for TCR Vbeta segments and 13 reverse primers for TCR Jbeta segments was used. A multiplex PCR assay on genomic DNA amplified the CDR3 region of rearranged TCR beta genes. The amplified TCR beta libraries were sequenced on the Illumina HiSeq System as 87-base-pair reads. In the source study's methods: A later analysis tallied roughly 78 million unique TCR beta chains across the 610 or so repertoires, and roughly 11 million of those chains were shared by two or more donors. Raw reads were error-corrected and collapsed into unique sequences with a nearest-neighbor algorithm that merged closely related sequences to remove PCR and sequencing errors. Alignment of CDR3 sequences to IMGT reference sequences was used to assign V, D and J gene segments. Each retained sequence needed at least a six-nucleotide match to both a V gene segment and a J gene segment. Rearrangements were called productive when the CDR3 lacked stop codons and stayed in frame with V and J; all others were non-productive. Following IMGT convention, CDR3 was defined as the stretch from the second conserved V-encoded cysteine up to the conserved J-encoded phenylalanine. The earlier analysis of some 540 of the donors excluded any sequence lacking an unambiguous match to a single V gene segment. In an earlier analysis of 587 of the donors, a V segment was called functional when productive rearrangements were above 56.7%, and segregating when the standard deviation between donors exceeded 5%. A statistical classification framework was developed to diagnose cytomegalovirus status using the catalog of TCR beta chain sequences. In a later analysis, V and J genes were assigned by comparing TCR nucleotide sequences against IMGT/GENE-DB human TR gene sequences. A later analysis assigned CDR3 sequences and most-parsimonious VDJ recombination scenarios with the TCRdist pipeline. A later analysis defined each TCR beta chain by its CDR3 amino acid sequence plus V-gene family, and excluded reads lacking a unique V-gene family. A later analysis removed 550 to 650 highly shared, low-generation-probability nucleotide sequences to deal with suspected cross-contamination and a sequencing artifact. For each public chain, a later analysis derived a clonal expansion index from normalized ranks of inferred template counts within each repertoire. In a later analysis, generation probabilities were computed with a VDJ recombination model fitted to out-of-frame rearrangements, and the resulting probabilities were checked against IGoR. In a later analysis, hypergeometric tests were used to score TCR-TCR, TCR-HLA and TCR-CMV co-occurrence, with a repertoire-size bias correction applied to TCR pairs. False discovery rates were estimated in a later analysis by permuting HLA or CMV assignments 20 times. In a later analysis, co-occurring TCRs were grouped with DBSCAN, and TCRdist sequence similarity was added when clustering was performed within HLA-allele-positive subsets. Co-occurrence clustering excluded repertoires with fewer than 30,000 or more than 120,000 public chains, plus five with anomalous nucleotide sharing. TCRdb retrieved this table from immuneACCESS and kept in-frame rearrangements only. Not all clones are present; in checked studies, unresolved V genes account for under half, and no reason is known for the remainder. That table furnishes V, J and clone size, whereas the DNA furnished D and trimming. The sample table contains 74,000 or so clones; only one count was recorded for 65% to 70% of them. The ten largest clones take up roughly 2.1% of the sample.

The TCR comes from a woman in her twenties or thirties in good health and CMV-seronegative. Source material: PBMCs. This sequence uses TRBV11-3 and TRBJ2-7; the D gene is possibly TRBD1, with 6 bases matching. The nucleotides are TGTGCCAGCAGCCCCCGGGACAAACCCTACGAGCAGTACTTC. Translated, it gives CASSPRDKPYEQYF. Reference TRBV11-3 and TRBJ2-7 genes cover what lies past the CDR3, so the full variable domain is EAGVVQSPRYKIIEKKQPVAFWCNPISGHNTLYWYLQNLGQGPELLIRYENEEAVDDSQLPKDRFSAERLKGVDSTLKIQPAELGDSAVYLCASSPRDKPYEQYFGPGTRLTVT.